Presented here are 14 T cell receptor beta chains from one specimen sequenced in a study of cytomegalovirus exposure and HLA in healthy donors. The protocol was immunoSEQ multiplex PCR, while the TCRdb copy is restricted to in-frame clones and leaves out a portion. This sample has approximately 200,000 clones, with over 80% found just once. The specimen was PBMCs. These receptor sequences come from a young woman in good health and CMV-seronegative.

The chain combines TRBV29-1 with TRBJ2-5, with 10 bases identical to TRBD1. The CDR3 runs to 15 residues. Germline V gene lookup returns CDR1 SQVTM and CDR2 ANQGSEA. V lost 5 bases to trimming and J lost 2 bases; unmatched junction nucleotides: 8. CDR3 bases: TGCAGCGTTCACAGACAGGGGGCAGGACAAGAGACCCAGTACTTC. Protein sequence: CSVHRQGAGQETQYF.

CDR3 bases: TGTGCCAGTAGTAGCTACAGGGATCAGCCCCAGCATTTT. It codes for CASSSYRDQPQHF. The V call is TRBV19, the J call TRBJ1-5; a possible D gene is TRBD1 (6 bases). This CDR3 has 13 residues. Germline-derived CDR1 and CDR2 are LNHDA and SQIVND (reference sequence). With 4 bases removed from V and 5 bases from J, the gap between germline ends came to 9 bases.

The chain uses TRBV7-9 and TRBJ1-5, with no clear D. Germline V gene data show CDR1 as SEHNR and CDR2 as FQNEAQ (reference sequence). This CDR3 contains 15 residues. V lost 8 bases and J lost 6, with 20 bases in between. The CDR3 nucleotides are TGTGCCAGCGCCCTGGACTTCCAGCCCACTCAGCCCCAGCATTTT. Translating it yields CASALDFQPTQPQHF.

The chain joins TRBV27 to TRBJ2-1, with D tentatively TRBD2 (6 bases). Germline V lookup: CDR1 MNHEY, CDR2 SMNVEV (reference sequence). V lost 9 bases and J lost 2, with 17 bases in between. The length of the CDR3 is 15 residues. The DNA for the CDR3 is TGTGCCAGTCATTCATCGGGACTCCCCTACAATGAGCAGTTCTTC. This codes for CASHSSGLPYNEQFF.

V is TRBV14 and J is TRBJ1-2; D is uncertain. The germline V gene encodes CDR1 SGHDN and CDR2 FVKESK. Trimming took 1 base from V and 2 from J, leaving 8 bases between them. This CDR3 is 14 amino acids long. The CDR3 nucleotides are TGTGCCAGCAGCCAAGTGGCACACAACTATGGCTACACCTTC. Translated: CASSQVAHNYGYTF. Using reference TRBV14 and TRBJ1-2 for the parts outside the CDR3, the full variable domain is EAGVTQFPSHSVIEKGQTVTLRCDPISGHDNLYWYRRVMGKEIKFLLHFVKESKQDESGMPNNRFLAERTGGTYSTLKVQPAELEDSGVYFCASSQVAHNYGYTFGSGTRLTVV.

This rearrangement joins TRBV7-9 to TRBJ1-2; D gene uncertain. The CDR3 is 17 amino acids. The V and J ends lost 5 bases and 0 bases respectively, with 19 bases between them. The germline gives CDR1 SEHNR, CDR2 FQNEAQ (reference sequence). CDR3 sequence: CASSPYVLRVANYGYTF. The CDR3 nucleotides are TGTGCCAGCAGCCCTTACGTATTGCGGGTGGCTAACTATGGCTACACCTTC.

This rearrangement joins TRBV11-2 to TRBJ2-3; 14 nucleotides align to TRBD2. V shed 4 bases and J 5 bases; nucleotides not matched to a gene: 5. Germline CDR1 reads SGHAT; CDR2 reads FQNNGV. CDR3 size: 16 residues. CDR3 sequence (DNA): TGTGCCAGCAGCTCAGGACTAGCGGGAGGTGTAGATACGCAGTATTTT. It codes for CASSSGLAGGVDTQYF.

This chain joins TRBV6-1 and TRBJ2-4; TRBD1 matches 10 bases. The CDR3 runs to 15 residues. CDR1 and CDR2 (germline): MNHNS, SASEGT. The V segment lost 7 bases and the J segment 5 bases; nucleotides outside the gene matches: 8. CDR3 residues: CASTGDRGPENIQYF. CDR3 nucleotides: TGTGCCAGCACCGGGGACAGGGGCCCTGAAAACATTCAGTACTTC.

V gene TRBV2 combines with J gene TRBJ1-2, with TRBD1 matching over 10 bases. V gave up 6 bases and J gave up 8 bases; unmatched junction bases: 9. The CDR3 totals 14 residues. Germline V gene data show CDR1 as SNHLY and CDR2 as FYNNEI. CDR3 in DNA: TGTGCCAGCAGGGGCTCGACAGGGGGCGAAGGCTACACCTTC. Protein sequence: CASRGSTGGEGYTF. Combining the CDR3 with reference TRBV2 and TRBJ1-2 gives the whole variable domain EPEVTQTPSHQVTQMGQEVILRCVPISNHLYFYWYRQILGQKVEFLVSFYNNEISEKSEIFDDQFSVERPDGSNFTLKIRSTKLEDSAMYFCASRGSTGGEGYTFGSGTRLTVV.

The V call is TRBV30, the J call TRBJ1-1, with a possible D match to TRBD1 (5 bases). CDR3 length: 14 amino acids. The V gene lost 3 bases and the J gene lost 0 bases, with 11 bases spanning the gap. The V gene's germline CDR1 is GTSNPN and CDR2 SVGIG (reference sequence). CDR3 nucleotide sequence: TGTGCCTGGAGCCCAGGGAGGCTGAACACTGAAGCTTTCTTT. Protein sequence: CAWSPGRLNTEAFF.

The chain combines TRBV19 with TRBJ2-1, with D unclear. The CDR3 consists of 14 residues. V lost 3 bases and J lost 4, with 10 bases in between. CDR1 LNHDA and CDR2 SQIVND come from the germline V gene (reference sequence). The CDR3: CASSIRVLYNEQFF. The DNA of the CDR3 is TGTGCCAGTAGTATCCGGGTCCTATACAATGAGCAGTTCTTC.

The chain uses TRBV6-4 and TRBJ1-2; D is unclear. Trimming pared 4 bases from V and 4 bases from J, leaving 10 bases between. In germline, CDR1 is MRHNA, CDR2 SNTAGT. The CDR3 covers 13 residues. CDR3 coding DNA: TGTGCCAGCAGTGGTGGAGAAGGCTATGGCTACACCTTC. Its protein is CASSGGEGYGYTF.

The DNA for the CDR3 is TGTGCCAGCAGCCCGACTAGCGGGAGTGGAAATACGCAGTATTTT. Translating it yields CASSPTSGSGNTQYF. The rearrangement joins TRBV7-3 to TRBJ2-3; TRBD2 aligns across 12 bases. V lost 5 bases, J lost 7 bases, and 7 bases stayed unmatched. This CDR3 region has 15 residues. Germline V gene lookup returns CDR1 SGHTA and CDR2 FQGTGA.

The chain has TRBV6-1 and TRBJ1-3; D call uncertain. V lost 6 bases and J 0 bases, leaving 9 bases between the germline ends. The CDR3 is made up of 14 amino acids. From germline, CDR1 is MNHNS and CDR2 SASEGT. CDR3 protein: CASRRAYSGNTIYF. The CDR3 DNA sequence: TGTGCCAGCAGGAGGGCCTACTCTGGAAACACCATATATTTT.